This T cell receptor (beta chain) stems from a study of blood T cell repertoires in COVID-19. About the research overall: Both acute and convalescent COVID-19 samples were obtained from the United States, Italy and Spain. PBMCs, B-cell-depleted T cells, or T cells were the source of the cDNA or gDNA that made up the material.

TCRdb's table, derived via immunoSEQ multiplex PCR, lists solely in-frame clones and lacks some. The sample carries 200,000 to 300,000 clones, about four fifths recorded once. This CDR3 has 13 amino acids. Trimming left V 5 bases short and J 7 bases short, with 13 bases between. Germline V gene data show CDR1 as SGHNT and CDR2 as YENEEA. Sequenced input: peripheral blood. The V gene is TRBV11-3, the J gene TRBJ2-3, with a tentative D call TRBD1 (5 bases). This TCR was recovered from a woman of 80 years or more with acute or convalescent COVID-19. The CDR3 DNA follows: TGTGCCAGCAGCCTGTCAGGGAAGAATACGCAGTATTTT. Protein product: CASSLSGKNTQYF.